Shown below are 31 T cell receptor beta chains from a single sample sequenced in a study of human CD8 memory T cell subsets. Making the TCR beta libraries relied on UMI-labeled 5' RACE. TCRdb reprocessed the 5' RACE reads and reports one entry per CDR3 protein, with no DNA. Its table records fewer than 20,000 distinct CDR3 sequences. The specimen was CD8+ T cells from PBMCs. These receptors were collected from a human donor in good health.

The chain carries TRBV6-2 or TRBV6-3 and TRBJ2-1. Germline V gene data show CDR1 as MNHEY and CDR2 as SVGEGT. This CDR3 contains 12 residues. The CDR3 spells CASLDIDNEQFF.

The chain recombines TRBV5-5 with TRBJ2-3; no DNA is available, so the TRBD2 call from TCRdb remains unchecked. CDR3 length equals 16 residues. CDR1 and CDR2 from the germline V gene are SGHKS and YYEKEE (reference sequence). The CDR3: CASSLSRGANTDTQYF.

By frequency, this clonotype is medium-sized. The J gene is TRBJ2-7, the V gene TRBV29-1; the D call from TCRdb, TRBD1, cannot be confirmed without DNA. The germline gives CDR1 SQVTM, CDR2 ANQGSEA. The CDR3 spans 16 residues. The CDR3 loop reads CSVEGGGQGLDYEQYF.

The rearrangement uses TRBV5-1 and TRBJ2-2; TCRdb's D gene call, TRBD1, goes unchecked for lack of DNA. Germline loops: CDR1 SGHRS, CDR2 YFSETQ. The CDR3 is 15 residues long. The CDR3 here is CASSLAGTRAGELFF.

The rearrangement links TRBV15 to TRBJ1-4. There are 13 residues in the CDR3. Germline-derived CDR1 and CDR2 are LNHNV and YYDKDF (reference sequence). The CDR3 sequence is CATSRTSNEKLFF.

The CDR3 is CASSPEWGAPPDEQFF. The chain has TRBV4-1 and TRBJ2-1; TCRdb's D gene call, TRBD1, goes unchecked for lack of DNA. The CDR3 spans 16 residues. The germline V gene has CDR1 MGHRA and CDR2 YSYEKL.

CDR3: CASSVGGGTAGNEQFF. This sequence joins TRBV9 and TRBJ2-1; without DNA, the TCRdb call of TRBD2 cannot be checked. The germline CDR1 and CDR2 sequences are SGDLS and YYNGEE. This CDR3 has 16 residues.

The chain links TRBV28 to TRBJ2-3; without DNA, the TCRdb call of TRBD2 cannot be checked. The CDR3 has 18 residues. The germline CDR1 and CDR2 sequences are MDHEN and SYDVKM. CDR3 sequence: CASIRGLAGEGGTDTQYF.

The chain joins TRBV7-9 to TRBJ2-7; absent DNA, TCRdb's TRBD1 call cannot be checked. The CDR3 is 15 amino acids. The germline CDR1 and CDR2 sequences are SEHNR and FQNEAQ (reference sequence). CDR3 protein: CASSFEGAGKYEQYF. Looking up the rest from reference TRBV7-9 and TRBJ2-7 gives the full variable domain: DTGVSQNPRHKITKRGQNVTFRCDPISEHNRLYWYRQTLGQGPEFLTYFQNEAQLEKSRLLSDRFSAERPKGSFSTLEIQRTEQGDSAMYLCASSFEGAGKYEQYFGPGTRLTVT.

V is TRBV11-2 and J is TRBJ1-2. Germline V gene data show CDR1 as SGHAT and CDR2 as FQNNGV. The CDR3 runs 13 residues. CDR3 region: CASSSDTAYGYTF.

This clonotype registers medium-sized (0.01 to 0.1%) by frequency. The V call is TRBV29-1, the J call TRBJ1-1; TCRdb gives TRBD1 as the D gene, but with no DNA this cannot be confirmed. The germline gives CDR1 SQVTM, CDR2 ANQGSEA. The CDR3 consists of 12 residues. CDR3 protein: CSGIQGNTEAFF.

J is TRBJ2-1 and V is TRBV7-9; the TCRdb call, TRBD1, lacks DNA for checking. The CDR3 has 15 amino acids. Germline CDR1 is SEHNR and CDR2 is FQNEAQ (reference sequence). The CDR3 loop reads CASNPPGRAIDEQFF.

The chain combines TRBV20-1 with TRBJ1-1; there is no DNA to check the TCRdb D call of TRBD1. This CDR3 is built from 11 residues. Germline assignment: CDR1 DFQATT and CDR2 SNEGSKA (reference sequence). The CDR3 is CSASRDTEAFF.

J is TRBJ1-2 and V is TRBV25-1. Germline V CDR1 and CDR2: MGHDK, SYGVNS. CDR3 length equals 13 residues. CDR3 residues: CASSDRDYIGYTF.

The gene calls are TRBV4-1 and TRBJ1-4; TCRdb lists TRBD1, though no DNA is available to test this call. Germline CDR1 MGHRA, CDR2 YSYEKL. The CDR3 length is 15 residues. CDR3 region: CASSQGGATNEKLFF.

This clonotype is labeled medium-sized based on frequency. This sequence joins TRBV6-5 and TRBJ2-7; the TCRdb D gene call, TRBD1, has no DNA to confirm it. Germline V lookup: CDR1 MNHEY, CDR2 SVGAGI. This CDR3 region has 14 residues. CDR3 amino acids: CASSPGQGHYEQYF.

The chain combines TRBV15 with TRBJ2-7; TCRdb selects TRBD1, and the lack of DNA leaves this call unchecked. Germline lookup yields CDR1 LNHNV and CDR2 YYDKDF (reference sequence). This CDR3 comprises 15 residues. CDR3 region: CATSPGTTSSYEQYF. The whole variable domain, filled in from reference TRBV15 and TRBJ2-7, reads DAMVIQNPRYQVTQFGKPVTLSCSQTLNHNVMYWYQQKSSQAPKLLFHYYDKDFNNEADTPDNFQSRRPNTSFCFLDIRSPGLGDTAMYLCATSPGTTSSYEQYFGPGTRLTVT.

The V gene is TRBV6-2 or TRBV6-3, the J gene TRBJ2-1; TCRdb returns TRBD2, unconfirmable since there is no DNA. The CDR3 has 15 amino acids. Germline assignment: CDR1 MNHEY and CDR2 SVGEGT. The CDR3 reads CASSLRLASHNEQFF.

The rearrangement links TRBV28 to TRBJ1-5; as DNA is missing, the TRBD1 call by TCRdb cannot be tested. This CDR3 has 15 residues. The germline CDR1 and CDR2 sequences are MDHEN and SYDVKM. This chain's CDR3 is CASQMGPHSNQPQHF.

This chain's CDR3 is CASSSGLAGYTDTQYF. This chain uses TRBV7-2 with TRBJ2-3; TCRdb lists TRBD2, though no DNA is available to test this call. In germline, CDR1 is SGHTA, CDR2 FQGNSA. The CDR3 spans 16 residues.

This chain connects TRBV5-1 to TRBJ2-7; TCRdb gives TRBD2 as the D gene, but with no DNA this cannot be confirmed. CDR3 size: 13 residues. Looked up from germline, CDR1 is SGHRS and CDR2 is YFSETQ. This chain's CDR3 is CASTSGLGYEQYF.

This chain connects TRBV5-1 to TRBJ2-1; TCRdb's assignment of TRBD2 cannot be checked, as there is no DNA. CDR3 length equals 13 residues. Germline CDR1 is SGHRS and CDR2 is YFSETQ. The CDR3 region is CASSLATGGDPFF.

Here the CDR3 reads CASSREHSQETQYF. The chain links TRBV4-1 to TRBJ2-5. Germline V CDR1 and CDR2: MGHRA, YSYEKL. The CDR3 covers 14 residues.

CDR3: CASGRAHEQYF. The chain uses TRBV7-8 and TRBJ2-7. CDR1 is SGHVS, CDR2 FQNEAQ, per germline. The CDR3 is made up of 11 amino acids.

This rearrangement joins TRBV28 to TRBJ2-7; TCRdb's assignment of TRBD2 cannot be checked, as there is no DNA. CDR3 length equals 14 residues. Germline assignment: CDR1 MDHEN and CDR2 SYDVKM. The CDR3: CASIPAGTPDEQYF. Combining the CDR3 with reference TRBV28 and TRBJ2-7 gives the whole variable domain DVKVTQSSRYLVKRTGEKVFLECVQDMDHENMFWYRQDPGLGLRLIYFSYDVKMKEKGDIPEGYSVSREKKERFSLILESASTNQTSMYLCASIPAGTPDEQYFGPGTRLTVT.

The rearrangement links TRBV28 to TRBJ1-1. The CDR3 is 14 amino acids. The germline CDR1 and CDR2 sequences are MDHEN and SYDVKM. CDR3 amino acids: CASSPLDSNTEAFF.

The chain employs TRBV7-8 and TRBJ2-3. Per the germline V gene, CDR1 is SGHVS and CDR2 is FQNEAQ. The CDR3 spans 14 residues. The chain's CDR3 is CASSLSAGADTQYF.

J is TRBJ1-1 and V is TRBV24-1. This CDR3 spans 11 amino acids. CDR1 is KGHDR, CDR2 SFDVKD, per germline. The CDR3 sequence: CATRQNTEAFF.

This rearrangement joins TRBV2 to TRBJ2-1; with no DNA, the TCRdb D assignment of TRBD2 cannot be verified. The CDR3 has 16 amino acids. The V gene's germline CDR1 is SNHLY and CDR2 FYNNEI. The CDR3 sequence: CASSDRTVATYNEQFF.

The genes are TRBV6-1 and TRBJ2-7; TCRdb's assignment of TRBD1 cannot be checked, as there is no DNA. The V gene's germline CDR1 is MNHNS and CDR2 SASEGT. This CDR3 contains 14 residues. Here the CDR3 reads CASSEADREHEQYF.

The gene calls are TRBV12-3 or TRBV12-4 and TRBJ2-7. The CDR3 runs 14 residues. The chain's CDR3 is CASSYQGGPYEQYF.